Listed here is a single TCR beta chain. Assay used: immunoSEQ multiplex PCR; TCRdb lists only in-frame clones, some missing. The top ten clones hold approximately 1.9% of a sample with more than 40,000 clones, approximately 78% of them seen once. The data originate from a study of PD-L1 blockade in urothelial cancer. Looking at the study overall: Blood was subjected to analysis at 3 weeks (second dose) and 6 weeks following treatment start.

Time point defined: pretreatment peripheral blood. Germline V gives CDR1 GTSNPN, CDR2 SVGIG (reference sequence). This CDR3 has 11 residues. V was shortened by 2 bases and J by 7 bases, with 6 bases between the two germline ends. The source of this sequence is a man aged 50-59 years with urothelial cancer. Sequenced material: PBMCs, taken around atezolizumab (anti-PD-L1) treatment. The chain carries TRBV30 and TRBJ2-1; D is uncertain. CDR3 protein: CAWSSVNEQFF. CDR3 in DNA: TGTGCCTGGAGTAGCGTAAATGAGCAGTTCTTC.